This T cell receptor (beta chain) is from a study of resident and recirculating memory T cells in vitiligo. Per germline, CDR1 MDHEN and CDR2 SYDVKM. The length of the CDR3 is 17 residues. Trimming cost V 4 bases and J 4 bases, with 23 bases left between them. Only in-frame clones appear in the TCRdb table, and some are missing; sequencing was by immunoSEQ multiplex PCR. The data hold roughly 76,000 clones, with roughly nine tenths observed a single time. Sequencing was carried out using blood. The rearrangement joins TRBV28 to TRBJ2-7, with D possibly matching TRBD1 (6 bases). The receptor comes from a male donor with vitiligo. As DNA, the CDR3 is TGTGCCAGCAGTTCTCCCCGTTGGGCAGGGGTAGGGTACGAGCAGTACTTC. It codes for CASSSPRWAGVGYEQYF.